This record concerns one TCR beta chain sequence. Antigen: not known. CDR3 length: 17 amino acids. The V segment lost 0 bases and the J segment 2 bases; nucleotides outside the gene matches: 7. Germline V gene data show CDR1 as LNHNV and CDR2 as YYDKDF (reference sequence). This record belongs to a study of CD8 T cells in Susac syndrome. The study's findings and limits: It was acknowledged in the study that the number of individuals who were included in its TCR sequencing and HLA analysis was relatively small.

From blood CD8+ and CD4+ T cells, the TCR beta chain was sequenced. It was negative isolation that provided the CD8+ and CD4+ T cells, whereas TEMRA cells were enriched by FACS. Random-hexamer reverse transcription was applied to about 0.45 to 1 ug RNA. An immunoSEQ multiplex PCR generated amplified TCR beta CDR3 products spanning 54 Vbeta and 13 Jbeta. One entry per CDR3 protein, called by TCRdb with MiXCR from the immunoSEQ multiplex PCR reads. The sample contains about 140,000 distinct CDR3 sequences, roughly 94% of which appear only once. This TCR was sampled from a human donor with Susac syndrome. J is TRBJ2-4 and V is TRBV15, with 7 bases identical to TRBD1. The sequenced sample consisted of CD4+ T cells from PBMCs. The chain's CDR3 is CATSRDPPTGTKNIQYF. CDR3 bases: TGTGCCACCAGCAGAGATCCCCCGACAGGGACCAAAAACATTCAGTACTTC. The full variable domain, with the rest looked up from reference TRBV15 and TRBJ2-4, is DAMVIQNPRYQVTQFGKPVTLSCSQTLNHNVMYWYQQKSSQAPKLLFHYYDKDFNNEADTPDNFQSRRPNTSFCFLDIRSPGLGDTAMYLCATSRDPPTGTKNIQYFGAGTRLSVL.